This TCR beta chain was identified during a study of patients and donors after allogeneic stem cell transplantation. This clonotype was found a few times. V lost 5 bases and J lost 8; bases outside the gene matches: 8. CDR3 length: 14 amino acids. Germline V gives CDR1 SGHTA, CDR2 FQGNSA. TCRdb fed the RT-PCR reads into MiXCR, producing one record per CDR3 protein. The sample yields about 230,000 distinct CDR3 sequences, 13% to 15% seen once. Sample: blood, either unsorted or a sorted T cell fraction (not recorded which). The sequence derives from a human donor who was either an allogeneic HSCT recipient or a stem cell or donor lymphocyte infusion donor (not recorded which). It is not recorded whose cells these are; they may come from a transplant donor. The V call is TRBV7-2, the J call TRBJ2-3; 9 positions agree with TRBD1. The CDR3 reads CASSRTGAMGTQYF. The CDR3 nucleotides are TGTGCCAGCAGCCGGACAGGGGCCATGGGTACGCAGTATTTT. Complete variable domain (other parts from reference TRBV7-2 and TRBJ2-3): GAGVSQSPSNKVTEKGKDVELRCDPISGHTALYWYRQSLGQGLEFLIYFQGNSAPDKSGLPSDRFSAERTGGSVSTLTIQRTQQEDSAVYLCASSRTGAMGTQYFGPGTRLTVL.